This T cell receptor beta chain was recorded in a study of post-analysis software for immune sequencing data. Researchers reported that TCR beta cDNA libraries carried unique molecular identifiers. In TCRdb, the PCR reads were re-called with MiXCR into one record per CDR3 protein. This sample has hundreds of thousands of distinct CDR3 sequences, with 25% to 30% found just once. Of note for this clonotype: The antigen remains unidentified.

Study-level points and caveats: Significantly decreased normalized Chao1 diversity was recorded for multiple sclerosis patients relative to controls. Higher frequency in patients than in controls was seen for a handful of TRBV segments, with TRBV5-6, TRBV5-1 and TRBV20-1 among them.

From germline, CDR1 is SGHAT and CDR2 FQNNGV. The CDR3 is 13 residues long. V was pared by 7 bases and J by 6 bases, with 10 bases between. This clonotype was obtained from a girl aged 10 to 17 with multiple sclerosis. The chain uses TRBV11-2 and TRBJ1-6; D perhaps matches TRBD1 (5 bases). The sequenced sample was blood. CDR3 protein: CASTLGANSPLHF. The CDR3 coding sequence is TGTGCCAGCACCCTCGGGGCTAATTCACCCCTCCACTTT.